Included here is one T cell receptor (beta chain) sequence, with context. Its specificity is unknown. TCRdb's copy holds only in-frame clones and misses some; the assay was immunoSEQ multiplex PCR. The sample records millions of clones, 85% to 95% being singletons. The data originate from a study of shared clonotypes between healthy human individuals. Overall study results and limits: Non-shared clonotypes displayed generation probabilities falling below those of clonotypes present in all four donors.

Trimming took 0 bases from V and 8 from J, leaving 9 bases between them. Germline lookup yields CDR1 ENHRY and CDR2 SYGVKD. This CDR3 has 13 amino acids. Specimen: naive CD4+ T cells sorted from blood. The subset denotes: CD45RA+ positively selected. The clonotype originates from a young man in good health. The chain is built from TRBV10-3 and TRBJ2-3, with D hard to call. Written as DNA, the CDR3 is TGTGCCATCAGTGAGTCGAGTAGAGCTACGCAGTATTTT. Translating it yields CAISESSRATQYF.